These 6 T cell receptor beta chains share one sample of origin, sequenced in a study of shared clonotypes between healthy human individuals. Measured with immunoSEQ multiplex PCR; TCRdb has only the in-frame clones, and not every one. The sample holds about a million clones, roughly 77% seen once. Source material: memory CD4+ T cells from PBMCs. Subset noted: CD45RA-negative fraction. The receptors come from a man younger than 35 in good health. Some clones in this sample may be carry-over from other donors' samples.

The chain links TRBV27 to TRBJ1-5, with D perhaps TRBD1 (6 bases). The CDR3 is made up of 19 amino acids. Looked up from germline, CDR1 is MNHEY and CDR2 is SMNVEV (reference sequence). V lost 5 bases to trimming and J lost 0 bases, with 23 bases between them. DNA of the CDR3: TGTGCCAGCAGTCCCCGAGGGGTGGGACACCAATTTAGCAATCAGCCCCAGCATTTT. The encoded protein is CASSPRGVGHQFSNQPQHF.

The genes are TRBV5-5 and TRBJ2-5; a weak D match, TRBD2 (5 bases). CDR3 size: 15 residues. Germline CDR1 and CDR2: SGHKS and YYEKEE (reference sequence). V was clipped by 1 base and J by 6 bases, with 16 bases between them. CDR3 residues: CASSLYMREMQTQYF. The DNA for the CDR3 is TGTGCCAGCAGCTTGTATATGAGGGAAATGCAGACCCAGTACTTC.

This clone was detected a few times. V and J are TRBV2 and TRBJ2-1; D unclear. V lost 3 bases and J 4 bases, leaving 10 bases between the germline ends. The CDR3 has 14 residues. The germline V gene encodes CDR1 SNHLY and CDR2 FYNNEI. DNA for the CDR3: TGTGCCAGCAGTGACGGAAACAGTTACAATGAGCAGTTCTTC. Translating gives CASSDGNSYNEQFF.

The chain couples TRBV6-5 to TRBJ1-1, with D uncertain. The CDR3 runs to 15 residues. Germline V gives CDR1 MNHEY, CDR2 SVGAGI. V lost 0 bases to trimming and J lost 4 bases, with 12 bases between them. CDR3 bases: TGTGCCAGCAGTTACTCGAGAGGAGTATCCACTGAAGCTTTCTTT. It codes for CASSYSRGVSTEAFF.

This rearrangement joins TRBV5-4 to TRBJ1-4; 9 bases are shared with TRBD1. Germline V lookup: CDR1 SGHNT, CDR2 YYREEE (reference sequence). Unmatched junction bases numbered 2, after V lost 4 bases and J lost 10 bases. The CDR3 is made up of 12 amino acids. CDR3 protein: CASSPDRGKLFF. In nucleotides, the CDR3 is TGTGCCAGCAGCCCGGACAGGGGAAAACTGTTTTTT.

The rearrangement uses TRBV5-1 and TRBJ2-2; weak D call: TRBD1 (6 bases). The CDR3 is 13 amino acids. CDR1 is SGHRS and CDR2 is YFSETQ in the germline V gene. Trimming removed 10 bases from V and 2 bases from J, with 12 bases in between. DNA for the CDR3: TGCGCCGGAAGGACAGATAACACCGGGGAGCTGTTTTTT. Translated, it gives CAGRTDNTGELFF.